This T cell receptor (beta chain) was recovered during a study of cytomegalovirus exposure and HLA in healthy donors. In the PCR, 60 Vbeta and 13 Jbeta primers were used. Clones were read by immunoSEQ multiplex PCR, and TCRdb kept only the in-frame ones, dropping some. The table records 160,000 or so clones, just over 75% of them present only once. A note on this clone: As yet, its antigen is unknown.

The CDR3 runs to 15 residues. Germline lookup yields CDR1 MNHEY and CDR2 SMNVEV (reference sequence). Losses at the gene ends were 6 bases for V and 6 bases for J; bases not matched to a gene: 9. The study's findings and limits: Among TCR beta chains, those listed as cytomegalovirus-associated numbered about 160. The records held CMV serostatus as the only immune exposure information. An observed cluster of highly shared sequence variants was recorded as a likely sequencing artifact.

The rearrangement links TRBV27 to TRBJ1-5; 9 bases agree with TRBD1. The receptor was isolated from a woman between 40 and 55 years old in good health and CMV-seronegative. What was sequenced was PBMCs. This CDR3 reads CASSYGQGPSQPQHF. For the CDR3, the DNA is TGTGCCAGCAGCTACGGACAGGGGCCAAGTCAGCCCCAGCATTTT.